This entry concerns a single T cell receptor (beta chain). Mouse gene names apply. The read stops 1 residue short of the end of the CDR3; the missing end is completed from the germline J gene. The sample originates from a study of tissue T cells after allogeneic stem cell transplantation. Germline V gene sequence: CDR1 LGHNA, CDR2 YSYQKL. The CDR3 has 14 amino acids. V was cut by 2 bases and J by 2 bases, with 9 bases left in between. Sequenced by immunoSEQ multiplex PCR; TCRdb stores in-frame clones only, minus some. The sample lists 48,000 or so clones, roughly 73% occurring once. The receptor was derived from a pool of C57BL/6 mice in good health. Sequenced sample: sorted cells pooled from one or two spleens. The J gene is TRBJ1-1, the V gene TRBV2; tentative D call: TRBD1 (6 bases). CDR3 DNA, as far as it was read: TGTGCCAGCAGCCAACCGGGACATAACACAGAAGTCTTC. It encodes CASSQPGHNTEVF. In full, the CDR3 is CASSQPGHNTEVFF.